The 29 T cell receptor beta chains presented below share a single source sample, sequenced in a study of spatial heterogeneity in lung cancer. TCRdb ran MiXCR on the 5' RACE reads and lists one entry per CDR3 protein. This repertoire shows about 38,000 distinct CDR3 sequences, roughly 8% found once; its top ten account for roughly 28%. Time point noted: sample taken at primary tumor resection. The sequences come from PBMCs, collected at surgery. The source of these receptors is a male donor with early-stage non-small cell lung cancer.

The V gene is TRBV6-5, the J gene TRBJ2-5; TRBD2 aligns across 7 bases. V trimming: 6 bases; J trimming: 5 bases; junction bases outside the gene matches: 9. CDR3 length: 14 residues. In germline, CDR1 is MNHEY, CDR2 SVGAGI. CDR3 DNA: TGTGCCAGCAGCCTCCAGGGAGCGGGGGAGACCCAGTACTTC. It is translated as CASSLQGAGETQYF.

This clonotype was recorded many times. The chain employs TRBV19 and TRBJ1-5; TRBD1 is a possible D gene (6 bases). The germline V gene encodes CDR1 LNHDA and CDR2 SQIVND (reference sequence). With 11 bases removed from V and 0 bases from J, the gap between germline ends came to 17 bases. The CDR3 covers 15 residues. The chain's CDR3 is CACSQGVDSNQPQHF. As DNA, the CDR3 is TGTGCCTGTTCACAGGGAGTAGATAGCAATCAGCCCCAGCATTTT.

This clonotype was detected many times. The gene calls are TRBV27 and TRBJ2-7; perhaps TRBD1 as D (6 bases). There are 15 residues in the CDR3. The V end was cut by 2 bases, the J end by 2 bases, with 13 bases between. Germline CDR1 MNHEY, CDR2 SMNVEV (reference sequence). The CDR3 DNA sequence: TGTGCCAGCAGTTTACGAACAGGGCTCCCCTACGAGCAGTACGTC. Amino acids: CASSLRTGLPYEQYV.

The chain recombines TRBV6-5 with TRBJ1-1; D is ambiguous. V lost 0 bases and J 1 base, leaving 6 bases between the germline ends. Per germline, CDR1 MNHEY and CDR2 SVGAGI. The CDR3 contains 14 residues. CDR3 DNA sequence: TGTGCCAGCAGTTACTCGATTCCGAACACTGAAGCTTTCTTT. This translates into CASSYSIPNTEAFF.

This clonotype has a count of ten or more. The CDR3 DNA sequence: TGTGCCAGCAGTTTAGCTGCTGGGGCCAACGTCCTGACTTTC. It specifies CASSLAAGANVLTF. This chain connects TRBV27 to TRBJ2-6; D is uncertain. The CDR3 totals 14 residues. Deletions cut 2 bases from V and 2 bases from J, with 4 bases between. CDR1 is MNHEY and CDR2 is SMNVEV in the germline V gene (reference sequence).

This clonotype was counted ten times or more. V and J are TRBV7-2 and TRBJ2-1, with 8 bases lining up with TRBD2. The ends lost 5 bases at V and 5 bases at J; junction bases unmatched: 8. The length of the CDR3 is 15 residues. Germline CDR1 is SGHTA and CDR2 is FQGNSA. CDR3: CASSLGGLDHNEQFF. The CDR3 region has the DNA TGTGCCAGCAGCCTGGGGGGACTAGATCACAATGAGCAGTTCTTC.

This clonotype was picked up a small number of times. The chain recombines TRBV6-5 with TRBJ2-7; either TRBD1 or TRBD2 may supply D (6 bases each). This CDR3 has 15 residues. Trimming stripped 0 bases from V and 7 bases from J, with 16 bases between. CDR1 and CDR2 (germline): MNHEY, SVGAGI. The CDR3 reads CASSYSGRGGEEQYV. The CDR3 DNA follows: TGTGCCAGCAGTTACTCCGGCAGGGGCGGGGAGGAGCAGTACGTC.

This clonotype was observed a handful of times. The chain combines TRBV6-6 with TRBJ2-3, with a tentative D call TRBD2 (6 bases). The CDR3 runs 14 residues. Germline CDR1 reads MNHNY; CDR2 reads SVGAGI (reference sequence). V lost 2 bases to trimming and J lost 1 base, with 7 bases between them. CDR3 sequence reads: CASSYQRGTDTQYF. The CDR3 DNA reads TGTGCCAGCAGTTACCAGCGGGGCACAGATACGCAGTATTTT.

V gene TRBV14 combines with J gene TRBJ1-2; D gene ambiguous. This CDR3 has 15 amino acids. In germline, CDR1 is SGHDN, CDR2 FVKESK. V was clipped by 3 bases and J by 5 bases, with 16 bases between them. In nucleotides, the CDR3 is TGTGCCAGCAGCCAGAGTAGGACGGCTGGTTATGGCTACACCTTC. Amino acid sequence: CASSQSRTAGYGYTF.

The table lists this clonotype with a few counts. The chain carries TRBV6-5 and TRBJ2-2; 14 nucleotides agree with TRBD2. The ends lost 7 bases at V and 1 base at J; junction bases unmatched: 2. CDR3 size: 16 residues. In germline, CDR1 is MNHEY, CDR2 SVGAGI. The CDR3 here is CASTGLAGGNTGELFF. The CDR3 DNA reads TGTGCCAGCACCGGACTAGCGGGGGGGAACACCGGGGAGCTGTTTTTT.

This clonotype was seen repeatedly, ten times or more. V gene TRBV2 combines with J gene TRBJ1-5; the D gene is possibly TRBD1 (6 bases). The CDR3 has 16 amino acids. Per germline, CDR1 SNHLY and CDR2 FYNNEI. The germline V and J ends were trimmed by 6 bases and 4 bases, with 19 bases remaining between them. CDR3 nucleotide sequence: TGTGCCAGCAGCACAGACCCGACAGGTTCGAATCAGCCCCAGCATTTT. Protein sequence: CASSTDPTGSNQPQHF. Combining the CDR3 with reference TRBV2 and TRBJ1-5 gives the whole variable domain EPEVTQTPSHQVTQMGQEVILRCVPISNHLYFYWYRQILGQKVEFLVSFYNNEISEKSEIFDDQFSVERPDGSNFTLKIRSTKLEDSAMYFCASSTDPTGSNQPQHFGDGTRLSIL.

This clonotype was counted a few times. The rearrangement links TRBV18 to TRBJ2-5; D unresolved. Trimming shortened V by 2 bases and J by 5 bases, and 3 bases separated the two germline ends. The CDR3 extends over 11 amino acids. Germline V gene lookup returns CDR1 KGHSH and CDR2 LQKENI. The CDR3 loop is CASSPRETQYF. CDR3 nucleotides: TGTGCCAGCTCACCAAGGGAGACCCAGTACTTC.

This clonotype was counted many times. The CDR3 loop is CATSTRMYEQYV. The CDR3 nucleotides read TGTGCCACCTCGACTAGAATGTACGAGCAGTACGTC. The V and J genes are TRBV2 and TRBJ2-7, with D maybe TRBD2 (6 bases). The germline V gene encodes CDR1 SNHLY and CDR2 FYNNEI. V lost 10 bases and J 4 bases, leaving 14 bases between the germline ends. The CDR3 has 12 residues.

This clonotype came up many times. The CDR3 loop is CASSRSPGWFF. CDR3 DNA sequence: TGTGCCAGCAGCCGCAGCCCTGGTTGGTTCTTC. The chain carries TRBV6-2 or TRBV6-3 and TRBJ2-1; D not certain. The CDR3 contains 11 residues. Looked up from germline, CDR1 is MNHEY and CDR2 is SVGEGT. The V gene lost 6 bases and the J gene lost 15 bases, with 15 bases spanning the gap.

The table lists this clonotype with many counts. The gene calls are TRBV7-8 and TRBJ2-2; TRBD2 agrees at 12 bases. CDR3 length: 16 amino acids. Trimming cost V 5 bases and J 6 bases; bases outside gene matches: 7. CDR1 is SGHVS and CDR2 is FQNEAQ in the germline V gene. The CDR3 DNA follows: TGTGCCAGCAGCATTCGGCTAGCGGGAGGGGCCGGGGAGCTGTTTTTT. This gives the protein CASSIRLAGGAGELFF.

The CDR3 nucleotides are TGCGCCAGCAGCCCTGGAACTAACACTGAAGCTTTCTTT. This sequence encodes CASSPGTNTEAFF. The chain recombines TRBV5-1 with TRBJ1-1; D is unresolved. The germline V and J ends were trimmed by 4 bases and 2 bases, with 9 bases remaining between them. CDR1 SGHRS and CDR2 YFSETQ come from the germline V gene. The CDR3 extends over 13 amino acids. Drawing the rest from reference TRBV5-1 and TRBJ1-1, the complete variable domain is KAGVTQTPRYLIKTRGQQVTLSCSPISGHRSVSWYQQTPGQGLQFLFEYFSETQRNKGNFPGRFSGRQFSNSRSEMNVSTLELGDSALYLCASSPGTNTEAFFGQGTRLTVV.

This clonotype was counted ten times or more. The gene calls are TRBV4-3 and TRBJ1-2, with TRBD1 matching 7 bases. J lost 6 bases, V lost 2 bases, and 3 bases had no gene match. Germline V gene sequence: CDR1 LGHNA, CDR2 YSLEER. This CDR3 is 13 amino acids long. Here the CDR3 DNA reads TGCGCCAGCAGCCAAAGCGGACAGGATGGCTACACCTTC. Protein product: CASSQSGQDGYTF.

The table lists this clonotype with many counts. The CDR3 nucleotides read TGTGCCAGCAAAATAGGGTTAGCTAATGAAAAACTGTTTTTT. Encoded protein: CASKIGLANEKLFF. The chain is built from TRBV7-2 and TRBJ1-4; D unclear. Germline lookup yields CDR1 SGHTA and CDR2 FQGNSA. The V gene lost 7 bases and the J gene lost 3 bases, with 12 bases spanning the gap. The CDR3 totals 14 residues.

This clonotype was counted ten times or more. J is TRBJ1-1 and V is TRBV9, with D possibly TRBD1 on 6 matching bases. Germline V gives CDR1 SGDLS, CDR2 YYNGEE. Trimming pared 4 bases from V and 4 bases from J, leaving 14 bases between. The CDR3 has 14 residues. In DNA, the CDR3 is TGTGCCAGCAGCCCTTTGGTGGGGGCCACTGAAGCTTTCTTT. Amino acid sequence: CASSPLVGATEAFF. Full variable domain (remainder filled in from reference TRBV9 and TRBJ1-1): DSGVTQTPKHLITATGQRVTLRCSPRSGDLSVYWYQQSLDQGLQFLIQYYNGEERAKGNILERFSAQQFPDLHSELNLSSLELGDSALYFCASSPLVGATEAFFGQGTRLTVV.

This clonotype was detected a few times. This chain joins TRBV12-3 or TRBV12-4 and TRBJ1-4; TRBD1 is a possible D gene (6 bases). The CDR3 is made up of 14 amino acids. The V end lost 3 bases, the J end lost 7 bases, and 12 bases lay between the germline ends. CDR3 nucleotide sequence: TGTGCCAGCAGTTTGTCGGGGGGCGGTGAAAAACTGTTTTTT. This gives the protein CASSLSGGGEKLFF.

This clonotype occurred many times. The chain is built from TRBV21-1 and TRBJ2-1; the DNA was not compared with TRBD2, the D call given in the table. TRBV21-1 corresponds to a pseudogene. There are 17 residues in the CDR3. The CDR3 region has the DNA TGTGCCAGCAGCAAAGGGCCTCTAGCGGGAGCCTACAATGAGCAGTTCTTC. It is translated as CASSKGPLAGAYNEQFF.

Comments on this clonotype: A read error may be the cause here, since a much bigger clone is one base away. CDR3 residues: CSALRVSGRGNEQFF. Here the CDR3 DNA reads TGCAGTGCTTTGAGGGTCAGCGGGAGAGGCAATGAGCAGTTCTTC. The chain carries TRBV20-1 and TRBJ2-1; 8 bases line up with TRBD2. CDR3 length: 15 amino acids. The germline CDR1 and CDR2 sequences are DFQATT and SNEGSKA (reference sequence). With V trimmed by 5 bases and J by 6 bases, 12 bases remained unmatched.

The rearrangement links TRBV9 to TRBJ2-7, with D uncertain. V was clipped by 0 bases and J by 2 bases, with 6 bases between them. This CDR3 spans 13 amino acids. Looked up from germline, CDR1 is SGDLS and CDR2 is YYNGEE. The CDR3 here is CASSVDGTYEQYF. The CDR3 bases are TGTGCCAGCAGCGTAGACGGAACCTACGAGCAGTACTTC.

This clonotype occurred a few times. The chain has TRBV9 and TRBJ1-4; 7 bases fit TRBD1. Germline CDR1 is SGDLS and CDR2 is YYNGEE. V shed 2 bases, J shed 4 bases, and the junction held 8 bases outside the gene matches. This CDR3 has 16 residues. As DNA, the CDR3 is TGTGCCAGCAGCGTGGGCTCGACAGGGCTTAATGAAAAACTGTTTTTT. Protein sequence: CASSVGSTGLNEKLFF.

The chain has TRBV20-1 and TRBJ2-1; 10 nucleotides match TRBD2. Germline CDR1 DFQATT, CDR2 SNEGSKA (reference sequence). Trimming cost V 4 bases and J 4 bases; bases outside gene matches: 4. This CDR3 region has 14 residues. DNA of the CDR3: TGCAGTGCTAATGGACTAGCGGTGTACAATGAGCAGTTCTTC. It yields the protein CSANGLAVYNEQFF.

In its sample, this clonotype was seen many times. The V call is TRBV24-1, the J call TRBJ2-5; 8 bases are shared with TRBD1. CDR3 size: 15 residues. The junction had 4 bases not matched to a gene; V was cut back by 3 bases and J by 2 bases. Germline CDR1 KGHDR, CDR2 SFDVKD. The CDR3 DNA reads as TGTGCCACCAGTGATCCGGGACAGGCACAAGAGACCCAGTACTTC. Its protein product is CATSDPGQAQETQYF.

This clonotype appeared many times. The chain has TRBV2 and TRBJ2-2; 8 bases map to TRBD1. The trim removed 6 bases at V and 3 bases at J, leaving 3 bases unmatched. The CDR3 sequence is 14 residues long. Germline assignment: CDR1 SNHLY and CDR2 FYNNEI. CDR3 nucleotide sequence: TGTGCCAGCAGGGAGGGACAGGACACCGGGGAGCTGTTTTTT. It encodes CASREGQDTGELFF.

The chain has TRBV9 and TRBJ2-3, with D perhaps matching TRBD2 (5 bases). Trimming cost V 4 bases and J 6 bases, with 27 bases left between them. This CDR3 spans 18 amino acids. Per germline, CDR1 SGDLS and CDR2 YYNGEE. The CDR3 DNA reads as TGTGCCAGCAGCAACTCCGCCGGAGGCCCCATTAAGGCGGATACGCAGTATTTT. This gives the protein CASSNSAGGPIKADTQYF. Complete variable domain (other parts from reference TRBV9 and TRBJ2-3): DSGVTQTPKHLITATGQRVTLRCSPRSGDLSVYWYQQSLDQGLQFLIQYYNGEERAKGNILERFSAQQFPDLHSELNLSSLELGDSALYFCASSNSAGGPIKADTQYFGPGTRLTVL.

This clonotype was observed many times. The V call is TRBV25-1, the J call TRBJ2-5; tentatively, D is TRBD2 (6 bases). Looked up from germline, CDR1 is MGHDK and CDR2 is SYGVNS. The CDR3 is 16 amino acids. The V and J ends lost 3 bases and 0 bases respectively, with 14 bases between them. The chain's CDR3 is CASSDQRRGYQETQYF. As DNA, the CDR3 is TGTGCCAGCAGTGATCAGCGGCGGGGCTACCAAGAGACCCAGTACTTC. Using reference TRBV25-1 and TRBJ2-5 for the parts outside the CDR3, the full variable domain is EADIYQTPRYLVIGTGKKITLECSQTMGHDKMYWYQQDPGMELHLIHYSYGVNSTEKGDLSSESTVSRIRTEHFPLTLESARPSHTSQYLCASSDQRRGYQETQYFGPGTRLLVL.